A selection of T cell receptor beta chains follows, all from one sample in a study of vaccination effects on CD4 cells after COVID-19. Sequenced by immunoSEQ multiplex PCR; TCRdb stores in-frame clones only, minus some. Among 35,000 to 40,000 clones listed, over 65% were seen once. No antigen has been assigned to these receptors. The sample was CD4+ T cells from PBMCs cultured with HCoV-OC43 spike peptides, taken before COVID-19 vaccination. The receptors shown here come from a human donor who received a COVID-19 vaccine. The CDR3 runs from the conserved cysteine through the conserved F or W. Fields, in order: V gene, J gene, D gene, clone size, CDR3 DNA, CDR3 protein. The D gene is left open where the match is weak. Rows give clone size only sometimes, using once, few, many, or a class for an expanded clone.

>TRBV6-1|TRBJ2-1|-|-
TGTGCCAGCAGTGAGGACTCCTACAATGAGCAGTTCTTC
CASSEDSYNEQFF
>TRBV19|TRBJ2-3|-|once
TGTGCCAGTAGTATGAGAAGGACGGGCAACACAGATACGCAGTATTTT
CASSMRRTGNTDTQYF
>TRBV5-1|TRBJ2-7|TRBD2|-
TGCGCCAGCAGCTTCAGCGGGGATGCCTACGAGCAGTACTTC
CASSFSGDAYEQYF
>TRBV19|TRBJ2-1|TRBD2|-
TGTGCCAGTAGTATAATGGGCGGGAGCTCCTACAATGAGCAGTTCTTC
CASSIMGGSSYNEQFF
>TRBV3-1/TRBV3-2|TRBJ2-7|-|few
TGTGCCAGCAGCCAAGGGAGGGCCCAAGCTTGGGAGCAGTACTTC
CASSQGRAQAWEQYF
>TRBV3-1/TRBV3-2|TRBJ2-3|TRBD2|-
TGTGCCAGCAGCCCGGCAGGGCTAGCGGGTATCACAGATACGCAGTATTTT
CASSPAGLAGITDTQYF
>TRBV13|TRBJ2-3|TRBD2|few
TGTGCCAGCAGCTTAAAAACGGGGACTAGCGGGTCAGATACGCAGTATTTT
CASSLKTGTSGSDTQYF
>TRBV6-2/TRBV6-3|TRBJ2-2|-|many
TGTGCCAGCAGTTCGCCCCTAGCGTCCGGGGAGCTGTTTTTT
CASSSPLASGELFF
>TRBV19|TRBJ1-1|-|-
TGTGCCAGTAGTATAGGAAACAGTTTCCTGAACACTGAAGCTTTCTTT
CASSIGNSFLNTEAFF
>TRBV18|TRBJ2-1|-|-
TGTGCCAGCTCACCGCCCACTAGATTGGATGAGCAGTTCTTC
CASSPPTRLDEQFF
>TRBV10-2|TRBJ2-6|TRBD1|-
TGCGCCAGCAGTGACACACAGGGGGGGGCCAACGTCCTGACTTTC
CASSDTQGGANVLTF
>TRBV7-9|TRBJ1-6|-|-
TGTGCTCTACGGCAGGGCTCGAATTCACCCCTCCACTTT
CALRQGSNSPLHF
>TRBV6-5|TRBJ2-7|TRBD2|few
TGTGCCAGCATCCTCAGCGGGAGGGAAACCTACGAGCAGTACTTC
CASILSGRETYEQYF
>TRBV2|TRBJ1-4|TRBD1|-
TGTGCCAGCACGTACAGGGGTGACAATGAAAAACTGTTTTTT
CASTYRGDNEKLFF
>TRBV5-1|TRBJ2-7|TRBD1|-
TGCGCCAGCAGCTTGGCCGGGCAGGGGGCGGGCGAGCAGTACTTC
CASSLAGQGAGEQYF
>TRBV19|TRBJ1-5|-|-
TGTGCCAGTAGTATGAGAGGAGATCAGCCCCAGCATTTT
CASSMRGDQPQHF